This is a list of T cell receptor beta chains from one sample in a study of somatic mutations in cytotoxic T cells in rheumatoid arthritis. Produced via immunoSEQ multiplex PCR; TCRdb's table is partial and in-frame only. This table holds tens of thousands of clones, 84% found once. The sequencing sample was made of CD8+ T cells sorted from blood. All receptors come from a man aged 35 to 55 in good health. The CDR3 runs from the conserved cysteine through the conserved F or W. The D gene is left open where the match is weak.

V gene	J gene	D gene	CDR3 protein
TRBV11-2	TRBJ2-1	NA	CASSSTYNEQFF
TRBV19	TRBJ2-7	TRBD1	CASGLGQGASEQYF
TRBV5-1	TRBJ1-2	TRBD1	CASSLAPRTGDSGYTF
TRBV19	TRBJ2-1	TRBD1	CASSGRQGDEQFF
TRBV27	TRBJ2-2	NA	CATLGAGELFF
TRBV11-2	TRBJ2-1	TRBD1	CASSHGTGKNNEQFF
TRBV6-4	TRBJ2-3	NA	CAGHRDTDTQYF
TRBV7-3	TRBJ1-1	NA	CASSLGGAAEAFF
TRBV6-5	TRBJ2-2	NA	CASSYGTANTGELFF
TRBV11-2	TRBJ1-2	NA	CASSLEGTGSYGYTF
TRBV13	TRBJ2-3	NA	CASSFTDTQYF
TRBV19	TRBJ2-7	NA	CASSPRTENPYEQYF
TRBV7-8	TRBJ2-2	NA	CANDGGNTGELFF
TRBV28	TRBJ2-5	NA	CASSPPGETETQYF
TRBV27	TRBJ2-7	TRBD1	CASSLGDSYEQYF
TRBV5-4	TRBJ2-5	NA	CASSLSLPVETQYF
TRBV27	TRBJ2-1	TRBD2	CASSLLSGRGDNEQFF
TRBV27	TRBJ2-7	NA	CASSFPSSYEQYF
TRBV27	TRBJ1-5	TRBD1	CASSRTGRRNQPQHF
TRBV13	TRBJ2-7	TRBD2	CASSFGGAGGGSYEQYF
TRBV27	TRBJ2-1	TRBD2	CASSFWAGDRDEQFF
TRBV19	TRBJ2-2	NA	CASSPPLRGRTGELFF
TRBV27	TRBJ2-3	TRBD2	CASSAGLAGGADTQYF
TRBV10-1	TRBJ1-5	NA	CASSDRRRRPKNQPQHF
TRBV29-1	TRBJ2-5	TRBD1	CSVDVQGAGETQYF
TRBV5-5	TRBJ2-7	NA	CASRPWVVYEQYF
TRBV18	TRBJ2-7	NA	CASSPWDGPYEQYF
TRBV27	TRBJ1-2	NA	CASSLGGREFDGYTF
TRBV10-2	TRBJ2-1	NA	CASIRDNYNEQFF
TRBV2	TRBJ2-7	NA	CASSESGNEQYF
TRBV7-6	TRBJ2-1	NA	CASSLVSGLDEQFF
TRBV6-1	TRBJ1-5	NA	CASSEFQGGNQPQHF
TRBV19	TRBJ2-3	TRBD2	CASSIAGGGADTQYF
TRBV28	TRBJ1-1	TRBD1	CASSPRTGTDEAFF
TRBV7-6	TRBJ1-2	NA	CASSSGPRGNGYTF
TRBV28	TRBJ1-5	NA	CASISFGDGSNQPQHF
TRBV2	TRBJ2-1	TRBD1	CASSLDRGSYNEQFF
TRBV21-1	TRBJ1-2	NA	CASSSGGSLGYTF
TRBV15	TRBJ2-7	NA	CATSRDRGGYEQYF
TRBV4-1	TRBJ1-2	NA	CASSQEQWVERHGYTF
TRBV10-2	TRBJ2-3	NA	CASKPAGNLDGDTQYF
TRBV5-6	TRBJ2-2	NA	CASSTGYNTGELFF
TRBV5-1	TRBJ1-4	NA	CASSLRGTNEKLFF
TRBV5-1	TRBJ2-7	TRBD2	CASSFTSGYSYEQYF
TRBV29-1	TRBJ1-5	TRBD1	CSVATGGGQPQHF
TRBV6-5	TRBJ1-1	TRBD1	CASSYRDRANTEAFF
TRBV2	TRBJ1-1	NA	CASISGRGGRAEAFF
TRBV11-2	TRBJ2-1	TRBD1	CASSSIPGQGSYNEQFF
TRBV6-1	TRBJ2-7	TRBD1	CASSERGTGTYEQYF
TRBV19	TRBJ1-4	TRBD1	CASTSVGAGTDNEKLFF
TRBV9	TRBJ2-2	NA	CASSEGVLNTGELFF
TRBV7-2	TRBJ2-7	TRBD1	CASSPDPLGQVNSYEQYF
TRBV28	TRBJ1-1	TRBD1	CASSFRTGAGEAFF
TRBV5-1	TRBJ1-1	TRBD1	CASSPGQENTEAFF
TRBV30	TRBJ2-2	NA	CALRRRNTGELFF
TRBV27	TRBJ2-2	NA	CASRENGLSNTGELFF
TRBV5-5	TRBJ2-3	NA	CASSSEAGWGTDTQYF
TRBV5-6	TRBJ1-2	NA	CASSLEVRAGSYGYTF
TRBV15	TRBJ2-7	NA	CATSREGGGPEQYF
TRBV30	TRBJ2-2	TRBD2	CAWSEGTSGSWGGELFF